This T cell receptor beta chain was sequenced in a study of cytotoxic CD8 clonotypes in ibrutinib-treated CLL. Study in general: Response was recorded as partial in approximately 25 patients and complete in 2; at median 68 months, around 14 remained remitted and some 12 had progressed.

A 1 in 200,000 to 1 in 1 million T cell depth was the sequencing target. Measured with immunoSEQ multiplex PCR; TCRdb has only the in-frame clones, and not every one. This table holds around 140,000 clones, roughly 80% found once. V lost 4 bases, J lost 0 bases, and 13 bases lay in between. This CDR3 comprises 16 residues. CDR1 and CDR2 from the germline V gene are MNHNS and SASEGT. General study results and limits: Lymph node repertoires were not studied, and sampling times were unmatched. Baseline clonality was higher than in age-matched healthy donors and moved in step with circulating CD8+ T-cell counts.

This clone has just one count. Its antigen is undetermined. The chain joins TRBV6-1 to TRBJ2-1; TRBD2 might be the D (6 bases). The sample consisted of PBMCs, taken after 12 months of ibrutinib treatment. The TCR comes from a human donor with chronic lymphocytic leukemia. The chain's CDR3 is CASSVGGSTSYNEQFF. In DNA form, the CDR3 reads TGTGCCAGCAGTGTAGGAGGGAGCACCTCCTACAATGAGCAGTTCTTC.